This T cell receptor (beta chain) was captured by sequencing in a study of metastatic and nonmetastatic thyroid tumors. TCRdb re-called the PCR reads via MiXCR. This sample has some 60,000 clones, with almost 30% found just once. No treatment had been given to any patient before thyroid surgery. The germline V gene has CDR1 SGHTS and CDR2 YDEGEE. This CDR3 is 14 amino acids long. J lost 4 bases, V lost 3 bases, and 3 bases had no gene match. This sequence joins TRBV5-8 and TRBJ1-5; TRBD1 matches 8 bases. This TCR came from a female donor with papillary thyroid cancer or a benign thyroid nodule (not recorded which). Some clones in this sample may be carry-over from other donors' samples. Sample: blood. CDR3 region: CASSYRGANQPQHF. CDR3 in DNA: TGTGCCAGCAGCTACAGGGGGGCGAATCAGCCCCAGCATTTT.